The rows below give T cell receptor beta chains drawn from one sample of a study of T cells in Graves' hyperthyroidism and ophthalmopathy. TCRdb reanalysed the multiplex PCR reads using MiXCR and keeps one entry per CDR3 protein. The table has about 540,000 distinct CDR3 sequences, around 46% seen once. Material: peripheral blood or thyroid tissue (not recorded which). Source of these receptors: a young woman with Graves' hyperthyroidism. Each CDR3 is given with its conserved first and last residue.

V,J,CDR3
TRBV29-1,TRBJ2-5,CSADSGRRETQYF
TRBV29-1,TRBJ1-6,CSVWSGTGSPLHF
TRBV6-6,TRBJ1-1,CASTSNTEAFF
TRBV6-2/TRBV6-3,TRBJ1-6,CASSYSIQHNSPLHF
TRBV20-1,TRBJ2-7,CSARGGFSYEQYF
TRBV7-2,TRBJ2-5,CASSSPGHTTETQYF
TRBV29-1,TRBJ1-3,CSVQTGTNTIYF
TRBV7-2,TRBJ2-5,CASSLEMVRETQYF
TRBV7-9,TRBJ1-3,CASSLFEHYSENTIYF
TRBV24-1,TRBJ1-5,CATSHTGGDQPQHF
TRBV7-2,TRBJ1-4,CASSGDRASNEKLFF
TRBV12-3/TRBV12-4,TRBJ2-6,CASSFGGGANVLTF
TRBV2,TRBJ1-4,CATKGDRAHEKLFF
TRBV29-1,TRBJ1-1,CSVDPGQGATEAFF
TRBV9,TRBJ1-3,CASAVGGENTIYF
TRBV20-1,TRBJ2-7,CSASTGLAYEQYF
TRBV24-1,TRBJ2-5,CATGGETQYF
TRBV7-8,TRBJ2-7,CASSQDDYPYEQYF
TRBV7-2,TRBJ1-4,CASSLATTNEKLFF
TRBV10-3,TRBJ1-2,CAISALHYGYTF
TRBV20-1,TRBJ1-2,CSAPPGGGEDYGYTF
TRBV7-8,TRBJ2-7,CASSSEGLAYEQYF
TRBV15,TRBJ1-6,CATSLGQGFNSPLHF
TRBV2,TRBJ1-2,CAKSGNDDGYTF
TRBV2,TRBJ2-7,CASSFEEWAYEQYF
TRBV7-9,TRBJ1-3,CASSSRLNRTRRNTIYF
TRBV25-1,TRBJ2-7,CASSPDRGKGEQYF
TRBV13,TRBJ2-2,CASSLVPKGGELFF
TRBV15,TRBJ2-7,CATSRVQGLAGDYEQYF
TRBV7-9,TRBJ1-5,CASSQDTTGDGAQHF
TRBV20-1,TRBJ1-5,CSAERGNSNQPQHF
TRBV29-1,TRBJ1-2,CSVEGQGLYGYTF
TRBV5-6,TRBJ2-3,CASSRNADTQYF
TRBV7-6,TRBJ1-6,CASSLEDGGGNSPLHF
TRBV7-8,TRBJ1-4,CASSLTRQSEKLFF
TRBV19,TRBJ1-2,CASSRQGSDGYTF